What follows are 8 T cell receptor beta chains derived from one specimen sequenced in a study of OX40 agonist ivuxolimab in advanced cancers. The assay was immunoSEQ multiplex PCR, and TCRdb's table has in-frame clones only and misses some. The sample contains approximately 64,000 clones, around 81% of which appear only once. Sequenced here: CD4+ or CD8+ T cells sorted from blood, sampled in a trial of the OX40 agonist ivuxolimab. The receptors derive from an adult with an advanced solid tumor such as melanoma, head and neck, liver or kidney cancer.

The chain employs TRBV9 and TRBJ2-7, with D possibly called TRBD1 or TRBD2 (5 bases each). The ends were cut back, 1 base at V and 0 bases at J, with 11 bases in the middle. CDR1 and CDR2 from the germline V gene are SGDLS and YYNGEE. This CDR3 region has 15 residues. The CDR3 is CASSVYEGSSYEQYF. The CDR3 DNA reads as TGTGCCAGCAGCGTATATGAGGGGTCCTCCTACGAGCAGTACTTC.

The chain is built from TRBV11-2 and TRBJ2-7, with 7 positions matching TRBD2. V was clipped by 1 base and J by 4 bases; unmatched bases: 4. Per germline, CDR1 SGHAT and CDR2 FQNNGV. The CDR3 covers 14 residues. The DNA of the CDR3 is TGTGCCAGCAGCTTAGCGGGAGGCATATACGAGCAGTACTTC. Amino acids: CASSLAGGIYEQYF.

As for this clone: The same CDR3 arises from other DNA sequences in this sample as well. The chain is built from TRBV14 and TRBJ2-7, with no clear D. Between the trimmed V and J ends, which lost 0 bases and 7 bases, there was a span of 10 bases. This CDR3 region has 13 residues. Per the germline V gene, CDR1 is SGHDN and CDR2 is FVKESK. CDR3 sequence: CASSQDLGYEQYF. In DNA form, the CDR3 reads TGTGCCAGCAGCCAAGATTTGGGCTATGAGCAGTACTTC.

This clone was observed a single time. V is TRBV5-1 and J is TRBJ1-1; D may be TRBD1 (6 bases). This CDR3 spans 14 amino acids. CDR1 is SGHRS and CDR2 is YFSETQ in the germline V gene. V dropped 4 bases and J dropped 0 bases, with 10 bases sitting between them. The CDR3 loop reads CASSPDRMNTEAFF. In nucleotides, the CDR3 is TGCGCCAGCAGCCCGGACAGAATGAACACTGAAGCTTTCTTT.

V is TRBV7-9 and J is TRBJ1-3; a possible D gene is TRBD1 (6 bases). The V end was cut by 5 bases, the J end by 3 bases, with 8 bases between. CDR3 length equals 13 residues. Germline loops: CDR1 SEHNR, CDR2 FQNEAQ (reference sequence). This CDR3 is CASSKGGGNTIYF. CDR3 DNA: TGTGCCAGCAGCAAAGGGGGTGGAAACACCATATATTTT.

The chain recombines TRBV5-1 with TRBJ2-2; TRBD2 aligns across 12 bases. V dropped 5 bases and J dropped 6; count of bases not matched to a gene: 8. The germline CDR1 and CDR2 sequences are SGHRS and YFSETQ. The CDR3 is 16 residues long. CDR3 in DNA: TGCGCCAGCAGAGTCTGGACTAGCGGGATATCCGGGGAGCTGTTTTTT. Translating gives CASRVWTSGISGELFF.

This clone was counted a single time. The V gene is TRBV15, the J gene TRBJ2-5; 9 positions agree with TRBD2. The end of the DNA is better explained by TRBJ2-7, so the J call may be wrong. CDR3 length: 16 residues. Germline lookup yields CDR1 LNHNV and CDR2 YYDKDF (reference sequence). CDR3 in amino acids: CATSRATRLAGSEQYF. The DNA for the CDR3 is TGTGCCACCAGCAGAGCAACCCGGCTAGCGGGAAGCGAGCAGTACTTC.

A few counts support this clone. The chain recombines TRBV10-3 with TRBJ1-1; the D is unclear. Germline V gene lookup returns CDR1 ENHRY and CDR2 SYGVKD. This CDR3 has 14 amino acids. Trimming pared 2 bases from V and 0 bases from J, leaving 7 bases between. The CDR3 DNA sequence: TGTGCCATCAGTGAGAGGCAGCTGAACACTGAAGCTTTCTTT. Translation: CAISERQLNTEAFF.